This is a list of T cell receptor beta chains from one sample in a study of T cell responses to AZD1222 COVID-19 vaccine. The assay was immunoSEQ multiplex PCR, and TCRdb's table has in-frame clones only and misses some. The sample has some 110,000 clones, just over 85% seen once. Sequencing used peripheral blood, obtained on day 0 of AZD1222 vaccination. The receptors derive from an adult in good health. The CDR3 runs from the conserved cysteine through the conserved F or W. The order of the fields is J gene, V gene, CDR3 length, D gene, clone size, CDR3 protein, CDR3 DNA. The D gene is left open where the match is weak. Where a row states a size, it is once, few, many or the class of an expanded clone; other rows omit it.

TRBJ2-7	TRBV7-2	15	TRBD2	-	CASSLGAGGSYEQYF	TGTGCCAGCAGCTTAGGAGCGGGGGGTAGCTACGAGCAGTACTTC
TRBJ1-2	TRBV19	13	-	-	CASSAHRAGGYTF	TGTGCCAGTAGTGCGCACAGGGCCGGGGGCTACACCTTC
TRBJ1-1	TRBV7-8	17	-	-	CASSLGHPGPWGAEAFF	TGTGCCAGCAGCTTAGGTCATCCGGGGCCGTGGGGCGCTGAAGCTTTCTTT
TRBJ1-1	TRBV18	16	TRBD1	-	CASSPRTGGMNTEAFF	TGTGCCAGCTCACCACGGACAGGGGGGATGAACACTGAAGCTTTCTTT
TRBJ1-2	TRBV6-2/TRBV6-3	15	TRBD1	-	CASSPRDRLAYGYTF	TGTGCCAGCAGCCCTAGGGACAGGCTGGCCTATGGCTACACCTTC
TRBJ1-5	TRBV13	18	-	once	CASSLRGGGRVPNQPQHF	TGTGCCAGCAGCTTACGCGGTGGCGGCCGGGTCCCCAATCAGCCCCAGCATTTT
TRBJ1-5	TRBV19	15	-	-	CASVSSGQGSQPQHF	TGTGCCAGTGTCTCGTCGGGCCAGGGGAGTCAGCCCCAGCATTTT
TRBJ1-1	TRBV7-9	13	-	-	CASSPSRRVEAFF	TGTGCCAGCAGCCCGAGTCGAAGGGTTGAAGCTTTCTTT
TRBJ2-5	TRBV7-9	13	TRBD2	-	CASSRGLVGTQYF	TGTGCCAGCAGCCGGGGACTAGTTGGGACCCAGTACTTC
TRBJ1-5	TRBV4-1	16	TRBD1	-	CASSQDQGALYQPQHF	TGCGCCAGCAGCCAAGATCAGGGGGCTCTTTACCAGCCCCAGCATTTT
TRBJ2-3	TRBV29-1	11	-	-	CSVEEGDTQYF	TGCAGCGTTGAAGAAGGGGATACGCAGTATTTT
TRBJ2-2	TRBV5-5	16	TRBD1	-	CASSLVGQGNTGELFF	TGTGCCAGCAGCTTGGTAGGACAGGGGAACACCGGGGAGCTGTTTTTT
TRBJ1-2	TRBV7-9	12	-	-	CASSFESYGYTF	TGTGCCAGCAGCTTTGAGAGCTATGGCTACACCTTC
TRBJ2-1	TRBV7-7	16	-	-	CASSPGSAGPYNEQFF	TGTGCCAGCAGCCCTGGTTCGGCGGGGCCCTACAATGAGCAGTTCTTC
TRBJ1-2	TRBV30	13	-	-	CAWTRGRNYGYTF	TGTGCCTGGACCCGTGGCCGGAACTATGGCTACACCTTC
TRBJ2-7	TRBV6-6	16	TRBD2	-	CASSRPGLADTYEQYF	TGTGCCAGCAGTCGCCCTGGACTAGCGGACACCTACGAGCAGTACTTC
TRBJ2-1	TRBV9	15	-	-	CARRVGAGANNEQFF	TGCGCCCGCCGCGTCGGGGCGGGCGCCAATAATGAGCAGTTCTTC
TRBJ2-5	TRBV2	15	TRBD2	-	CASSEVTGTSASQYF	TGTGCCAGCAGTGAAGTCACCGGGACTAGCGCATCCCAGTACTTC
TRBJ2-3	TRBV9	16	-	-	CASSVGGGTSTDTQYF	TGTGCCAGCAGCGTAGGCGGAGGGACTAGCACAGATACGCAGTATTTT
TRBJ2-1	TRBV7-6	14	-	-	CASSLAGGYNEQFF	TGTGCCAGCAGCTTAGCGGGGGGTTACAATGAGCAGTTCTTC